Below, 9 T cell receptor beta chains from the same sample are listed, as sequenced in a study of response to subunit inactivated influenza vaccine. TCRdb fed the RT-PCR reads into MiXCR, producing one record per CDR3 protein. The sample yields about 570,000 distinct CDR3 sequences, about 10% seen once. Separately, the same data were catalogued under a study of T cells expressing NK-cell markers. This second study says: 5'RACE template switching built TCR beta cDNA with unique molecular identifiers.

Sequences were derived from PBMCs from blood, sampled on the day of vaccination. Receptor source: a man aged 50 to 59 who received an inactivated influenza vaccine.

To note about this clonotype: This may be a read error, as it is one base from a much larger clone. The rearrangement joins TRBV6-1 to TRBJ2-5; D perhaps matches TRBD2 (7 bases). Per germline, CDR1 MNHNS and CDR2 SASEGT. Trimming left V 8 bases short and J 5 bases short, with 18 bases between. There are 14 residues in the CDR3. The CDR3 protein is CASAEGGVHETQYF. The DNA for the CDR3 is TGTGCCAGCGCCGAGGGGGGGGTTCATGAGACCCAGTACTTC.

Ten or more counts support this clonotype. This chain joins TRBV12-3 or TRBV12-4 and TRBJ2-7, with 12 bases matching TRBD1. V shed 7 bases and J 3 bases; nucleotides not matched to a gene: 4. This CDR3 is 14 amino acids long. CDR3 nucleotides: TGTGCCAGCACCCGGGACAGGGGGCACTACGAGCAGTACTTC. It codes for CASTRDRGHYEQYF.

This sequence joins TRBV6-5 and TRBJ2-1; no definite D call. Germline V CDR1 and CDR2: MNHEY, SVGAGI. The ends were cut back, 10 bases at V and 4 bases at J, with 8 bases in the middle. CDR3 size: 11 residues. The CDR3 loop is CATTEYNEQFF. The DNA for the CDR3 is TGTGCCACCACAGAGTACAATGAGCAGTTCTTC.

This clonotype turned up a few times. J is TRBJ1-1 and V is TRBV11-2; D not resolved. This CDR3 is built from 15 residues. V was pared by 0 bases and J by 3 bases, with 11 bases between. Germline loops: CDR1 SGHAT, CDR2 FQNNGV. CDR3 DNA sequence: TGTGCCAGCAGCTTAGAAGTTGGCAGATACACTGAAGCTTTCTTT. Protein: CASSLEVGRYTEAFF.

This rearrangement joins TRBV12-3 or TRBV12-4 to TRBJ2-5, with TRBD1 identical over 8 bases. The ends lost 7 bases at V and 0 bases at J; junction bases unmatched: 7. This CDR3 contains 15 residues. For the CDR3, the DNA is TGTGCCAGCATAAGACAGGGGTCCCACCAAGAGACCCAGTACTTC. Protein: CASIRQGSHQETQYF.

This clonotype was counted only a few times. V and J are TRBV5-1 and TRBJ1-2; D is possibly TRBD1 (5 bases). From germline, CDR1 is SGHRS and CDR2 YFSETQ. V was shortened by 2 bases and J by 3 bases, with 11 bases between the two germline ends. This CDR3 contains 14 residues. The chain's CDR3 is CASSLGHGDYGYTF. CDR3 sequence (DNA): TGCGCCAGCAGCTTAGGACACGGAGACTATGGCTACACCTTC.

This clonotype came up many times. The chain is built from TRBV10-3 and TRBJ2-3; TRBD2 aligns across 12 bases. This CDR3 is built from 15 residues. Germline CDR1 and CDR2: ENHRY and SYGVKD. With V trimmed by 6 bases and J by 5 bases, 6 bases remained unmatched. CDR3 loop: CAIRELAGGKDTQYF. In DNA, the CDR3 is TGTGCCATCAGGGAACTAGCGGGAGGAAAAGATACGCAGTATTTT.

This clonotype was recorded at least ten times. The V gene is TRBV6-5, the J gene TRBJ2-2; D is uncertain. Between the trimmed V and J ends, which lost 6 bases and 0 bases, there was a span of 2 bases. This CDR3 has 12 residues. Germline V CDR1 and CDR2: MNHEY, SVGAGI. CDR3 sequence: CASRANTGELFF. The CDR3 bases are TGTGCCAGCAGGGCGAACACCGGGGAGCTGTTTTTT.

This rearrangement joins TRBV30 to TRBJ2-7, with a possible D match to TRBD2 (6 bases). Trimming took 3 bases from V and 5 from J, leaving 20 bases between them. Germline V gene sequence: CDR1 GTSNPN, CDR2 SVGIG (reference sequence). The CDR3 extends over 15 amino acids. The CDR3 bases are TGTGCCTGGAGAGTCACAGGAGGGGATTTTGACGAGCAGTACTTC. Encoded protein: CAWRVTGGDFDEQYF. The entire variable domain, with the rest obtained from reference TRBV30 and TRBJ2-7, is as follows: SQTIHQWPATLVQPVGSPLSLECTVEGTSNPNLYWYRQAAGRGLQLLFYSVGIGQISSEVPQNLSASRPQDRQFILSSKKLLLSDSGFYLCAWRVTGGDFDEQYFGPGTRLTVT.